These 5 T cell receptor beta chains originate from one sample sequenced in a study of cytomegalovirus exposure and HLA in healthy donors. Libraries were prepared by immunoSEQ multiplex PCR; TCRdb keeps only in-frame clonotypes and omits some of them. Among over 200,000 clones, around four fifths were seen once, and the ten largest hold around 5.4%. The specimen was PBMCs. The receptors shown here come from a woman between 18 and 29 years old in good health and CMV-seronegative.

The gene calls are TRBV5-1 and TRBJ2-2; D remains ambiguous. The germline V and J ends were trimmed by 7 bases and 5 bases, with 18 bases remaining between them. This CDR3 has 15 amino acids. Germline CDR1 SGHRS, CDR2 YFSETQ. The CDR3 nucleotides are TGCGCCAGCCGTTTCCAGGAAGTAGAAACCGGGGAGCTGTTTTTT. Translating gives CASRFQEVETGELFF.

This clone was seen once. The J gene is TRBJ1-1, the V gene TRBV6-5; 9 bases are shared with TRBD1. CDR1 MNHEY and CDR2 SVGAGI come from the germline V gene. V shed 9 bases, J shed 11 bases, and the junction held 10 bases outside the gene matches. This CDR3 has 12 residues. The CDR3 region has the DNA TGTGCCAGTCGGACAGGGGTGGAATTGGCTTTCTTT. Protein: CASRTGVELAFF.

A note on this clone: Distinct nucleotide sequences in the sample also encode this CDR3. V and J are TRBV28 and TRBJ2-7; TRBD1 matches 11 bases. The CDR3 has 15 residues. CDR1 is MDHEN and CDR2 is SYDVKM in the germline V gene. J lost 3 bases, V lost 2 bases, and 3 bases had no gene match. CDR3 loop: CASSLAGTGGYEQYF. CDR3 DNA: TGTGCCAGCAGTTTAGCCGGGACAGGGGGCTACGAGCAGTACTTC. Looking up the rest from reference TRBV28 and TRBJ2-7 gives the full variable domain: DVKVTQSSRYLVKRTGEKVFLECVQDMDHENMFWYRQDPGLGLRLIYFSYDVKMKEKGDIPEGYSVSREKKERFSLILESASTNQTSMYLCASSLAGTGGYEQYFGPGTRLTVT.

This chain uses TRBV18 with TRBJ2-2, with a weak D call TRBD1 (5 bases). The CDR3 has 15 residues. CDR1 is KGHSH and CDR2 is LQKENI in the germline V gene. Deletions cut 3 bases from V and 1 base from J, with 9 bases between. The DNA of the CDR3 is TGTGCCAGCTCACCTGGCAGGGAGAACACCGGGGAGCTGTTTTTT. Translation: CASSPGRENTGELFF.

This rearrangement joins TRBV7-6 to TRBJ1-5, with 10 nucleotides matching TRBD1. CDR1 and CDR2 (germline): SGHVS, FNYEAQ. V dropped 5 bases and J dropped 1; count of bases not matched to a gene: 5. CDR3 length equals 16 residues. This CDR3 is CASSHMTGGSNQPQHF. The CDR3 DNA sequence: TGTGCCAGCAGCCACATGACAGGGGGCAGCAATCAGCCCCAGCATTTT.